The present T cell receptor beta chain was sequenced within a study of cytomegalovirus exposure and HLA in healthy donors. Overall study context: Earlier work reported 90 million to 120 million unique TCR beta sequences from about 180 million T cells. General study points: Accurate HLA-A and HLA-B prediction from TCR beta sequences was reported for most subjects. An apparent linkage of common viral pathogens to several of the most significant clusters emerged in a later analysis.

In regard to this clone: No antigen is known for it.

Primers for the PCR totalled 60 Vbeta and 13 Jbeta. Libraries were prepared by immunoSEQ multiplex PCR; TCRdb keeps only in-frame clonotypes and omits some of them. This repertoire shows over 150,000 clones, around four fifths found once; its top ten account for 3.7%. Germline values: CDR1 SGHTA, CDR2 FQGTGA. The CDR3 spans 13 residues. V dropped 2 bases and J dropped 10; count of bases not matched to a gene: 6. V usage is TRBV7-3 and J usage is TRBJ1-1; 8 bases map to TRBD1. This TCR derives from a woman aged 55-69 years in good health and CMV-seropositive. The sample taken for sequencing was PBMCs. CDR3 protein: CASSLGPGGSAFF. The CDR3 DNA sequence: TGTGCCAGCAGCTTAGGGCCAGGGGGCTCAGCTTTCTTT.